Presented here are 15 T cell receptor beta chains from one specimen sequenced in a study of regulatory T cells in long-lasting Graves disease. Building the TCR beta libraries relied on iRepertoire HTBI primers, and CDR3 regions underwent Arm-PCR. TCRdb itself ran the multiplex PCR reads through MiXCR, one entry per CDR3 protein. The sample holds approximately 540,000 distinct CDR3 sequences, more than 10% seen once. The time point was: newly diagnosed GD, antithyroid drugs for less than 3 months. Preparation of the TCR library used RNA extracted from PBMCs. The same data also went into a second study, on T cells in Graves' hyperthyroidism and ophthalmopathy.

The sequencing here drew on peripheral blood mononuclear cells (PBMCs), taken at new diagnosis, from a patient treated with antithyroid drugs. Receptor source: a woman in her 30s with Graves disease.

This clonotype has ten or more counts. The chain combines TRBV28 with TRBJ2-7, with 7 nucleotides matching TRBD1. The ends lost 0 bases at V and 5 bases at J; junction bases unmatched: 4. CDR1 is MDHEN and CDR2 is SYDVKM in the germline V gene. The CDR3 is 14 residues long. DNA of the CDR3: TGTGCCAGCAGTTTATGGTCAGGGGGAGACGAGCAGTACTTC. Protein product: CASSLWSGGDEQYF.

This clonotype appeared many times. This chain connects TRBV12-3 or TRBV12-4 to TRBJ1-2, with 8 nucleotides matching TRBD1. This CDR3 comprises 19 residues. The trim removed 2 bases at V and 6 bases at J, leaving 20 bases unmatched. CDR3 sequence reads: CASSLLSILRDRRRHGYTF. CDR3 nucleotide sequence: TGTGCCAGCAGTTTACTATCAATTCTCCGGGACAGGAGGCGCCATGGCTACACCTTC.

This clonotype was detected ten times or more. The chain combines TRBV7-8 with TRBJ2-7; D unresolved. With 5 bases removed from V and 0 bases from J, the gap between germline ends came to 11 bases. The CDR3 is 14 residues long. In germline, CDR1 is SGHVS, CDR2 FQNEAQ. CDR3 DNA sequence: TGTGCCAGCAGCCCCCCGGTCCGCTCCTACGAGCAGTACTTC. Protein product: CASSPPVRSYEQYF.

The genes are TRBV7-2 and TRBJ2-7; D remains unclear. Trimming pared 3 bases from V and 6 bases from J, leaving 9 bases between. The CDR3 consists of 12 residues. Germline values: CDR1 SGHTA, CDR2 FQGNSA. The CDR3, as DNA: TGTGCCAGCAGCTTTCGGAGTGCCGAGCAGTACTTC. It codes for CASSFRSAEQYF.

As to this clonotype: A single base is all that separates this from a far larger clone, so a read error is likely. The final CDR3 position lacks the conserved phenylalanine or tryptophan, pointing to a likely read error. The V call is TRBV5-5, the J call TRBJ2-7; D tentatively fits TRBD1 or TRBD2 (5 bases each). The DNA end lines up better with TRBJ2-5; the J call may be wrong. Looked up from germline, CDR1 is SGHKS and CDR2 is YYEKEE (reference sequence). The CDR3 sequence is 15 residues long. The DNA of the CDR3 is TGTGCCAGCAGCAGAACCGGGGCCGCACGGGAGACCCAGTACTCC. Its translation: CASSRTGAARETQYS.

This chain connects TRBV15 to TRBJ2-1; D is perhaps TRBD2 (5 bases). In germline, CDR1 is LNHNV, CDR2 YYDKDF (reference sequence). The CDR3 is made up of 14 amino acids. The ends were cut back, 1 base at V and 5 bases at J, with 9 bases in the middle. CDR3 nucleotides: TGTGCCACCAGCAGAGTCTCTAGCCACAATGAGCAGTTCTTC. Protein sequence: CATSRVSSHNEQFF.

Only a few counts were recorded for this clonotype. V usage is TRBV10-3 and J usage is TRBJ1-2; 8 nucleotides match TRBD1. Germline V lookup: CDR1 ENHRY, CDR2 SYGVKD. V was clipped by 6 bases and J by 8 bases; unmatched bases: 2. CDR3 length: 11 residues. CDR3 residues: CAIRGTGGYTF. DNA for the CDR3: TGTGCCATCAGGGGGACAGGAGGCTACACCTTC.

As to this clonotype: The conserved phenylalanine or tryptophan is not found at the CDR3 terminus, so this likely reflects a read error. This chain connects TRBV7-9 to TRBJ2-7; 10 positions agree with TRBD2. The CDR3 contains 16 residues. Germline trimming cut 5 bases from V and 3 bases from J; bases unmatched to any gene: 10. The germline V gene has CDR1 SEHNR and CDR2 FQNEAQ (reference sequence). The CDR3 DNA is TGTGCCAGCAGCCCGAAGGGACTAGCGCTTCACTACGAGCAGTACCTC. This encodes CASSPKGLALHYEQYL.

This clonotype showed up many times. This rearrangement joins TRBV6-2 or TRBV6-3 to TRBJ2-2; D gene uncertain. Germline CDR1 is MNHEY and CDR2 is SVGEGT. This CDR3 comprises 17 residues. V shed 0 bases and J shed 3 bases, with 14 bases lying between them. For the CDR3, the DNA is TGTGCCAGCAGTTACTCGATAAGCCGTCGGGACACCGGGGAGCTGTTTTTT. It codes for CASSYSISRRDTGELFF.

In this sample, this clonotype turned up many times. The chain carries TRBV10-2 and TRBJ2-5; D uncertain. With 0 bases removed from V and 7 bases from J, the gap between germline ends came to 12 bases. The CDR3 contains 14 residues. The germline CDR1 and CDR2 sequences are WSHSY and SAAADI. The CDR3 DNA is TGCGCCAGCAGTGAGTCGGCCCCCCTAGGGACCCAGTACTTC. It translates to CASSESAPLGTQYF.

The CDR3: CASSPRGRSTDTQYF. In DNA, the CDR3 is TGTGCCAGCAGCCCTAGGGGGCGCAGCACAGATACGCAGTATTTT. The chain employs TRBV9 and TRBJ2-3; TRBD1 aligns across 7 bases. V shed 4 bases, J shed 0 bases, and the junction held 5 bases outside the gene matches. The CDR3 is 15 residues long. The V gene's germline CDR1 is SGDLS and CDR2 YYNGEE.

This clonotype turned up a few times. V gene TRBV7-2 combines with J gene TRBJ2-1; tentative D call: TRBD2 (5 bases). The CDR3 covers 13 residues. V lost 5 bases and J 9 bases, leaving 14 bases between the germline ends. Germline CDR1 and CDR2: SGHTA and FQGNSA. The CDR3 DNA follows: TGTGCCAGCAGCCAGAACCCTCGGGGTGAGCAGTTCTTC. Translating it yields CASSQNPRGEQFF.

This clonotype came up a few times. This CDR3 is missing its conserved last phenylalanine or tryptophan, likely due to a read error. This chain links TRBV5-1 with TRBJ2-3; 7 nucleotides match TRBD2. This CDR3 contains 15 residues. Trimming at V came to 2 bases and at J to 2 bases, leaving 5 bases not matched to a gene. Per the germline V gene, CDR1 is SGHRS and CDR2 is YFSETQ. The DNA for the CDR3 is TGCGCCAGCAGCTTTGGGAGGGCTAACACAGATACGCAGTATTCT. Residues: CASSFGRANTDTQYS.

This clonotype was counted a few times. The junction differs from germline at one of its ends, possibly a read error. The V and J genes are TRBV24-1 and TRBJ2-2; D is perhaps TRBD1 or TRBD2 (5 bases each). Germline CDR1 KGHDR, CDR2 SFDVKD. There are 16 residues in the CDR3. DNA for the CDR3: TGTGCCACCAGTGATTTGGCAGGGTGGGAGACCGGGAAGCTGTTTTTT. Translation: CATSDLAGWETGKLFF.

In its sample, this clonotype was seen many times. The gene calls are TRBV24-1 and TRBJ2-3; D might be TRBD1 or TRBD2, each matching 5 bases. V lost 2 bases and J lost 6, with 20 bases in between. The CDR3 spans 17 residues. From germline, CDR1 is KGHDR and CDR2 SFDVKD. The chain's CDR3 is CATSDSRGVLERDTQYF. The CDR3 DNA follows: TGTGCCACCAGTGATTCCCGAGGGGTCCTGGAGCGCGATACGCAGTATTTT.